These 14 T cell receptor beta chains were sequenced from one sample in a study of blood T cell repertoires in COVID-19. TCRdb keeps only in-frame clones here, not all; method: immunoSEQ multiplex PCR. The sample contains 79,000 or so clones, 87% of which appear only once. Sequencing was carried out using peripheral blood. The receptors come from a human donor in a cohort sampled during active COVID-19.

V usage is TRBV24-1 and J usage is TRBJ1-2; D might be TRBD1 (6 bases). The germline gives CDR1 KGHDR, CDR2 SFDVKD. This CDR3 has 15 amino acids. V was cut by 4 bases and J by 4 bases, with 15 bases left in between. The CDR3 here is CATSEPSQGSYGYTF. In DNA, the CDR3 is TGTGCCACCAGTGAACCCTCTCAGGGGAGCTATGGCTACACCTTC.

This sequence joins TRBV6-1 and TRBJ2-1; 7 bases are shared with TRBD2. Germline CDR1 reads MNHNS; CDR2 reads SASEGT. The CDR3 has 13 residues. After removal of 2 bases from V and 15 bases from J, the junction contained 10 bases not matched to a gene. The CDR3: CASSEQLAEVGFF. In DNA, the CDR3 is TGTGCCAGCAGTGAACAGCTAGCGGAGGTAGGGTTCTTC.

The V gene is TRBV28, the J gene TRBJ2-7; 9 bases fit TRBD1. The ends lost 6 bases at V and 12 bases at J; junction bases unmatched: 27. Germline V gene sequence: CDR1 MDHEN, CDR2 SYDVKM. The length of the CDR3 is 18 residues. DNA for the CDR3: TGTGCCAGCAGGGCCTCAGGGGACAGGGCCCCCCATCCGGGATCCTCGTACTTC. Translation: CASRASGDRAPHPGSSYF. The full variable domain, with the rest looked up from reference TRBV28 and TRBJ2-7, is DVKVTQSSRYLVKRTGEKVFLECVQDMDHENMFWYRQDPGLGLRLIYFSYDVKMKEKGDIPEGYSVSREKKERFSLILESASTNQTSMYLCASRASGDRAPHPGSSYFGPGTRLTVT.

This clone appeared a single time. The CDR3 protein is CASSLQERGYGYTF. Written as DNA, the CDR3 is TGTGCCAGCAGCCTCCAAGAAAGGGGCTATGGCTACACCTTC. V gene TRBV28 combines with J gene TRBJ1-2, with D possibly being TRBD1 (5 bases). Germline V gene lookup returns CDR1 MDHEN and CDR2 SYDVKM. The CDR3 covers 14 residues. V was trimmed by 6 bases and J by 4 bases, leaving 15 bases between them.

The chain links TRBV7-8 to TRBJ1-3; possible D gene TRBD1, 5 bases. V was clipped by 1 base and J by 4 bases, with 11 bases between them. The CDR3 is made up of 15 amino acids. The germline CDR1 and CDR2 sequences are SGHVS and FQNEAQ. The CDR3 here is CASSLDPEGGNTIYF. Here the CDR3 DNA reads TGTGCCAGCAGCTTAGATCCGGAGGGGGGAAACACCATATATTTT.

The chain couples TRBV7-3 to TRBJ2-1; 12 nucleotides line up with TRBD2. The CDR3 length is 17 residues. Germline CDR1 and CDR2: SGHTA and FQGTGA. Germline trimming cut 2 bases from V and 10 bases from J; bases unmatched to any gene: 12. The CDR3 DNA reads TGTGCCAGCAGCTTACCCCGGACTAGCGGGGTCATGGGAGAGCAGTTCTTC. It is translated as CASSLPRTSGVMGEQFF.

The rearrangement links TRBV27 to TRBJ2-5, with 10 bases aligning to TRBD2. The J segment lost 2 bases and the V segment lost 6 bases, leaving 9 bases of the junction unmatched. This CDR3 spans 16 amino acids. In germline, CDR1 is MNHEY, CDR2 SMNVEV (reference sequence). DNA of the CDR3: TGTGCCAGCAGACAGGGGACTAGCGTAGGGCAAGAGACCCAGTACTTC. It codes for CASRQGTSVGQETQYF.

The chain combines TRBV5-4 with TRBJ2-1; 8 bases are shared with TRBD2. The CDR3 covers 17 residues. V lost 4 bases and J lost 8; bases outside the gene matches: 17. In germline, CDR1 is SGHNT, CDR2 YYREEE (reference sequence). The CDR3 protein is CASSLRTSKVLVDEQFF. CDR3 bases: TGTGCCAGCAGCCTTAGGACTAGCAAGGTGCTAGTCGATGAGCAGTTCTTC. Combining the CDR3 with reference TRBV5-4 and TRBJ2-1 gives the whole variable domain ETGVTQSPTHLIKTRGQQVTLRCSSQSGHNTVSWYQQALGQGPQFIFQYYREEENGRGNFPPRFSGLQFPNYSSELNVNALELDDSALYLCASSLRTSKVLVDEQFFGPGTRLTVL.

The rearrangement uses TRBV19 and TRBJ2-7, with 8 positions matching TRBD1. Germline values: CDR1 LNHDA, CDR2 SQIVND (reference sequence). The V and J ends lost 1 base and 4 bases, in that order; junction bases with no gene match: 6. CDR3 length: 15 residues. This chain's CDR3 is CASSIGTGGIYEQYF. CDR3 in DNA: TGTGCCAGTAGTATAGGAACAGGGGGTATATACGAGCAGTACTTC. Combining the CDR3 with reference TRBV19 and TRBJ2-7 gives the whole variable domain DGGITQSPKYLFRKEGQNVTLSCEQNLNHDAMYWYRQDPGQGLRLIYYSQIVNDFQKGDIAEGYSVSREKKESFPLTVTSAQKNPTAFYLCASSIGTGGIYEQYFGPGTRLTVT.

This rearrangement joins TRBV11-3 to TRBJ2-2; D gene ambiguous. In germline, CDR1 is SGHNT, CDR2 YENEEA. Trimming shortened V by 8 bases and J by 4 bases, and 8 bases separated the two germline ends. This CDR3 has 12 amino acids. CDR3 bases: TGTGCCAGCTCAGACTTCACCGGGGAGCTGTTTTTT. It specifies CASSDFTGELFF.

The rearrangement links TRBV28 to TRBJ2-7; the D gene is possibly TRBD1 (5 bases). The CDR3 covers 14 residues. Germline CDR1 and CDR2: MDHEN and SYDVKM. Between the trimmed V and J ends, which lost 10 bases and 0 bases, there was a span of 16 bases. CDR3 DNA sequence: TGTGCCACCTATCACCGGACATCCTCCTACGAGCAGTACTTC. Amino acid sequence: CATYHRTSSYEQYF.

The gene calls are TRBV5-1 and TRBJ2-5; TRBD2 is a possible D gene (6 bases). From germline, CDR1 is SGHRS and CDR2 YFSETQ. The length of the CDR3 is 14 residues. V was clipped by 3 bases and J by 7 bases, with 16 bases between them. The CDR3 here is CASSSGGAQGTQYF. The DNA for the CDR3 is TGCGCCAGCAGCTCGGGCGGGGCGCAGGGGACCCAGTACTTC.

The rearrangement uses TRBV9 and TRBJ2-2; 7 positions agree with TRBD1. CDR3 length: 15 residues. The trim removed 1 base at V and 0 bases at J, leaving 0 bases unmatched. The germline V gene encodes CDR1 SGDLS and CDR2 YYNGEE. This CDR3 is CASSVQGANTGELFF. CDR3 bases: TGTGCCAGCAGCGTACAGGGGGCGAACACCGGGGAGCTGTTTTTT.

The V call is TRBV7-2, the J call TRBJ1-4; D is perhaps TRBD1 (5 bases). The V gene's germline CDR1 is SGHTA and CDR2 FQGNSA. Trimming removed 1 base at V and 8 bases at J, with 8 bases between. The CDR3 is made up of 13 amino acids. The DNA for the CDR3 is TGTGCCAGCAGCTTAGAGGGGTACGAAAAACTGTTTTTT. Translated: CASSLEGYEKLFF. Filled out from reference TRBV7-2 and TRBJ1-4, the complete variable domain reads GAGVSQSPSNKVTEKGKDVELRCDPISGHTALYWYRQSLGQGLEFLIYFQGNSAPDKSGLPSDRFSAERTGGSVSTLTIQRTQQEDSAVYLCASSLEGYEKLFFGSGTQLSVL.